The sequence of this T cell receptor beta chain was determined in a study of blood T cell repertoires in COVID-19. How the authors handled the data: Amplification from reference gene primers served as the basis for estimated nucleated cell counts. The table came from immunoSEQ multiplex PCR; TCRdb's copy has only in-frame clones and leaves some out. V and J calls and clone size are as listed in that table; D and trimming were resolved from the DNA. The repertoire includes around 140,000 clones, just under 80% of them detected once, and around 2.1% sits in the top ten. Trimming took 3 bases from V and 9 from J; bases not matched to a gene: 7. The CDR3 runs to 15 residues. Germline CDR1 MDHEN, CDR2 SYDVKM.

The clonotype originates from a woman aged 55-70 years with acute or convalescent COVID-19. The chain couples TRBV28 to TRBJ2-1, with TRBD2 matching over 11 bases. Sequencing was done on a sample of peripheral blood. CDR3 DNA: TGTGCCAGCAGTTTGGTGATAGCGGGAGGGGCTGAGCAGTTCTTC. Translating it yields CASSLVIAGGAEQFF.